This TCR beta chain was identified during a study of identical twins. In this sample, this clonotype turned up a few times. The antigen remains unidentified. Study-level points and caveats: With abundant cord blood beta clonotypes, insertions were fewer; memory repertoires showed no such pattern. Models underestimated TCR alpha sharing (out-of-frame) in monozygotic twins. Out-of-frame alpha sequences that twins shared showed excess low generation probability.

CDR3 length: 14 residues. Germline V gene sequence: CDR1 MDHEN, CDR2 SYDVKM. TCRdb passed the 5' RACE reads through MiXCR, listing each CDR3 protein once. The sample gives 1.5 million to 2 million distinct CDR3 sequences, around a third of which show up once; about 0.27% is in the top ten. The sequencing sample was made of cord blood. The V call is TRBV28, the J call TRBJ2-1; the match to TRBD2 covers 7 bases. The J call could be wrong; TRBJ2-7 is a better fit for the DNA end. The receptor was derived from a newborn girl in good health. Written as DNA, the CDR3 is TGTGCCAGCCTCACTGGGACTACCTACAATGAGCAGTACTTC. Translation: CASLTGTTYNEQYF.